This T cell receptor (beta chain) comes out of a study of post-analysis software for immune sequencing data. To note about this clonotype: Its antigen is still unknown.

Study results and limitations: Compared with controls, patients had more of five TRBV segments, including TRBV5-6, TRBV5-1 and TRBV20-1.

Unique molecular identifiers were carried by the TCR beta cDNA libraries. TCRdb independently ran MiXCR on the PCR reads; one entry per CDR3 protein. The sample consists of around 770,000 distinct CDR3 sequences, approximately 44% of them appearing once. Per the germline V gene, CDR1 is SGDLS and CDR2 is YYNGEE. The CDR3 spans 15 residues. This receptor was identified in a girl aged 5-17 years with multiple sclerosis. The genes are TRBV9 and TRBJ2-5, with TRBD2 identical over 13 bases. The assigned J gene may be wrong: the sequence end matches TRBJ2-7 better. Sequencing was done on a sample of blood. The CDR3 region is CASSHGLAGDYEQYF. The CDR3 DNA follows: TGTGCCAGCAGCCACGGACTAGCGGGAGACTACGAGCAGTACTTC.